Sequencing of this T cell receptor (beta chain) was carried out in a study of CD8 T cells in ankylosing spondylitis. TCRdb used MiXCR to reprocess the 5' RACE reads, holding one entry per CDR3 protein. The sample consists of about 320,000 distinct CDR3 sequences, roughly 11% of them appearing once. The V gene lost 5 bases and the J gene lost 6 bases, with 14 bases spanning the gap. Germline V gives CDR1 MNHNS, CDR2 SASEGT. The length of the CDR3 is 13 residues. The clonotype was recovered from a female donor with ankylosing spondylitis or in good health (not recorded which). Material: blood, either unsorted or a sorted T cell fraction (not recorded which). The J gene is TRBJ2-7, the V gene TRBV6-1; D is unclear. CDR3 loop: CASSPVRRREQYF. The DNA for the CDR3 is TGTGCCAGCAGTCCAGTGAGGCGCCGCGAGCAGTACTTC.